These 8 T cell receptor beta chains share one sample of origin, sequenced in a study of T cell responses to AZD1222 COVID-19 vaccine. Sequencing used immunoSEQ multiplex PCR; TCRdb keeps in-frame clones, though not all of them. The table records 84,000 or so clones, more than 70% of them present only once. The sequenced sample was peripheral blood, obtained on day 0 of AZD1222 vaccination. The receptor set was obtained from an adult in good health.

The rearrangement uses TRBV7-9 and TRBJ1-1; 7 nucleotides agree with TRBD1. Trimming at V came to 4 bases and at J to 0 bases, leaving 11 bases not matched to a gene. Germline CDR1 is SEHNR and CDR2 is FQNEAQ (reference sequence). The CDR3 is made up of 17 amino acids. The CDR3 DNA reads TGTGCCAGCAGCTCCAGACAGAGGGGGCCGATGAACACTGAAGCTTTCTTT. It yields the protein CASSSRQRGPMNTEAFF.

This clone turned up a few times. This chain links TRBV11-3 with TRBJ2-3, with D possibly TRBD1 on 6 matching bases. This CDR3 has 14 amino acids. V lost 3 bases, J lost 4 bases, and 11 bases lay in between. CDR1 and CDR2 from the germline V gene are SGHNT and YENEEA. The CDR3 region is CASSLGTGSDTQYF. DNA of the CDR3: TGTGCCAGCAGCTTGGGCACAGGGTCAGATACGCAGTATTTT. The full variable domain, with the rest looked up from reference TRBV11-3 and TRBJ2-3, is EAGVVQSPRYKIIEKKQPVAFWCNPISGHNTLYWYLQNLGQGPELLIRYENEEAVDDSQLPKDRFSAERLKGVDSTLKIQPAELGDSAVYLCASSLGTGSDTQYFGPGTRLTVL.

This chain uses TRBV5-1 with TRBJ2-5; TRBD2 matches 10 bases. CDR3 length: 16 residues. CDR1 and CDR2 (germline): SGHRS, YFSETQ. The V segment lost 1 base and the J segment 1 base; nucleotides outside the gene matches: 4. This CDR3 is CASSLNSGRIQETQYF. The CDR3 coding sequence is TGCGCCAGCAGCTTGAATAGCGGGAGGATCCAAGAGACCCAGTACTTC.

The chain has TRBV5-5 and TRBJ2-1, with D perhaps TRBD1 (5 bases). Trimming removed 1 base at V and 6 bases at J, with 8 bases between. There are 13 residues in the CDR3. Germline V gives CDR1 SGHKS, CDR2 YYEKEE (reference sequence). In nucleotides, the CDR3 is TGTGCCAGCAGCTTGACAGGAACCAATGAGCAGTTCTTC. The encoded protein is CASSLTGTNEQFF.

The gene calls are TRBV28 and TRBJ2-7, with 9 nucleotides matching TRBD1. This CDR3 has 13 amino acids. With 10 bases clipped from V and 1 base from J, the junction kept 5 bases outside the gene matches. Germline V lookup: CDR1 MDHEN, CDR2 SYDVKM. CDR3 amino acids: CAIQGAPSYEQYF. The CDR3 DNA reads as TGTGCCATACAGGGGGCTCCGTCCTACGAGCAGTACTTC. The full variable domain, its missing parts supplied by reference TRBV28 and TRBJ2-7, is DVKVTQSSRYLVKRTGEKVFLECVQDMDHENMFWYRQDPGLGLRLIYFSYDVKMKEKGDIPEGYSVSREKKERFSLILESASTNQTSMYLCAIQGAPSYEQYFGPGTRLTVT.

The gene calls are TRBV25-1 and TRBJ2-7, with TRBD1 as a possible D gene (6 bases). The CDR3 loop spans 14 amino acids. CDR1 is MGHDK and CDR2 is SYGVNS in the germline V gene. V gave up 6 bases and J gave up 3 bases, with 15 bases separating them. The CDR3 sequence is CASRPTGRGYEQYF. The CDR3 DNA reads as TGTGCCAGCAGGCCGACAGGACGCGGCTACGAGCAGTACTTC.

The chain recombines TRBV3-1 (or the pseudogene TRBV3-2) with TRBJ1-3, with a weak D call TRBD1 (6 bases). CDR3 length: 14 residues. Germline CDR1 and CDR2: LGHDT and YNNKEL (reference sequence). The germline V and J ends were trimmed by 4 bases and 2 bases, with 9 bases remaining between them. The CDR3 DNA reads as TGTGCCAGCAGCCCCCGGACAGCTGGAAACACCATATATTTT. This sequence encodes CASSPRTAGNTIYF.

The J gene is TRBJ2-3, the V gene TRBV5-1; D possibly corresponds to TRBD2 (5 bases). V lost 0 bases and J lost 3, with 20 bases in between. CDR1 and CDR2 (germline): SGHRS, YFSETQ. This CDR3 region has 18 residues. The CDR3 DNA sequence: TGCGCCAGCAGCTTGGGAACTCCCCTAGCTCAAGCAACAGATACGCAGTATTTT. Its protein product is CASSLGTPLAQATDTQYF.